Each of the 17 T cell receptor beta chains below was sequenced from the same sample in a study of technical replicates of blood from a few donors. Measured with immunoSEQ multiplex PCR; TCRdb has only the in-frame clones, and not every one. The data contain 65,000 to 85,000 clones, 95% to 97% of them singletons. The sequencing sample was made of T cells isolated from PBMCs. The source of these receptors is a human donor in good health.

The V gene is TRBV6-5, the J gene TRBJ1-2; the D gene is possibly TRBD1 (6 bases). The V and J ends lost 8 bases and 1 base respectively, with 8 bases between them. The CDR3 sequence is 12 residues long. From germline, CDR1 is MNHEY and CDR2 SVGAGI. CDR3 in DNA: TGTGCCAGCCGGACAGTTAACTATGGCTACACCTTC. It codes for CASRTVNYGYTF.

This chain uses TRBV6-5 with TRBJ2-7, with 7 bases identical to TRBD2. V lost 9 bases, J lost 0 bases, and 11 bases stayed unmatched. This CDR3 is built from 15 residues. CDR1 is MNHEY and CDR2 is SVGAGI in the germline V gene. The CDR3 DNA follows: TGTGCCAGACCTTCCCCACTAGCGAGCTCCTACGAGCAGTACTTC. It codes for CARPSPLASSYEQYF.

The CDR3 protein is CASSRITSGSRTQYF. CDR3 sequence (DNA): TGTGCCAGCAGCCGAATAACGAGCGGGAGTCGGACCCAGTACTTC. This sequence joins TRBV14 and TRBJ2-5, with 8 positions matching TRBD2. The germline V gene has CDR1 SGHDN and CDR2 FVKESK. J gave up 7 bases and V 4 bases, and 11 bases lay outside the gene matches. The CDR3 loop spans 15 amino acids.

V is TRBV27 and J is TRBJ2-3, with 8 bases that match TRBD2. Trimming cost V 2 bases and J 4 bases; bases outside gene matches: 8. The CDR3 sequence is 16 residues long. Germline lookup yields CDR1 MNHEY and CDR2 SMNVEV (reference sequence). CDR3 amino acids: CASSLGVAGSADTQYF. The CDR3 DNA sequence: TGTGCCAGCAGTTTAGGAGTAGCGGGGAGCGCAGATACGCAGTATTTT.

The chain carries TRBV28 and TRBJ1-1; D unresolved. This CDR3 comprises 14 residues. V was trimmed by 7 bases and J by 1 base, leaving 13 bases between them. Germline V gene sequence: CDR1 MDHEN, CDR2 SYDVKM. The CDR3 DNA reads as TGTGCCAGCACCCCTTACCTAGGGAACACTGAAGCTTTCTTT. It specifies CASTPYLGNTEAFF.

This chain uses TRBV7-2 with TRBJ2-1; TRBD2 matches 13 bases. The germline gives CDR1 SGHTA, CDR2 FQGNSA. The V gene end was trimmed by 6 bases and the J gene end by 7 bases; junction bases not matched to a gene: 3. This CDR3 is 14 amino acids long. The CDR3 coding sequence is TGTGCCAGCAGACTAGCGGGAGGGTGGAATGAGCAGTTCTTC. Translated, it gives CASRLAGGWNEQFF.

The chain is built from TRBV7-9 and TRBJ1-2, with TRBD1 matching over 9 bases. The trim removed 2 bases at V and 6 bases at J, leaving 13 bases unmatched. The CDR3 spans 17 residues. Germline V gene lookup returns CDR1 SEHNR and CDR2 FQNEAQ (reference sequence). CDR3 region: CASSLSGTGLEGDGYTF. CDR3 nucleotides: TGTGCCAGCAGCTTATCCGGGACAGGGCTGGAAGGGGATGGCTACACCTTC.

CDR3 DNA: TGTGCCAGCAGCACGTATACAGGGGGAGCCTCCTACGAGCAGTACTTC. Its translation is CASSTYTGGASYEQYF. The rearrangement uses TRBV21-1 and TRBJ2-7; the table calls TRBD1, which could not be checked here. TRBV21-1 constitutes a pseudogene. The CDR3 is 16 residues long.

The chain carries TRBV4-3 and TRBJ2-5, with 8 bases that match TRBD1. V lost 3 bases to trimming and J lost 4 bases; unmatched junction nucleotides: 4. Germline lookup yields CDR1 LGHNA and CDR2 YSLEER. There are 14 residues in the CDR3. CDR3 amino acids: CASSHVGQGETQYF. The CDR3 nucleotides read TGCGCCAGCAGCCACGTCGGACAGGGAGAGACCCAGTACTTC.

This chain joins TRBV10-3 and TRBJ2-7; TRBD2 agrees at 10 bases. Germline CDR1 and CDR2: ENHRY and SYGVKD. This CDR3 comprises 14 residues. V trimming: 6 bases; J trimming: 0 bases; junction bases outside the gene matches: 2. In nucleotides, the CDR3 is TGTGCCATCAGCGGACTAGCGGACTCCTACGAGCAGTACTTC. Translation: CAISGLADSYEQYF.

The chain carries TRBV9 and TRBJ2-1; 9 bases are shared with TRBD1. The CDR3 has 18 amino acids. J lost 8 bases, V lost 4 bases, and 19 bases had no gene match. Germline values: CDR1 SGDLS, CDR2 YYNGEE. CDR3 DNA: TGTGCCAGCAGCCCCGCACTATCCATTGGGACAGGGACGGATGAGCAGTTCTTC. Protein: CASSPALSIGTGTDEQFF.

The chain recombines TRBV7-6 with TRBJ1-2; TRBD1 might be the D (5 bases). The CDR3 consists of 14 residues. CDR1 is SGHVS and CDR2 is FNYEAQ in the germline V gene. Trimming shortened V by 1 base and J by 6 bases, and 12 bases separated the two germline ends. The CDR3 spells CASSLGQGSHGYTF. For the CDR3, the DNA is TGTGCCAGCAGCTTAGGGCAGGGTAGCCATGGCTACACCTTC.

The chain recombines TRBV9 with TRBJ1-2, with 7 bases aligning to TRBD1. The CDR3 extends over 14 amino acids. Unmatched junction bases numbered 3, after V lost 0 bases and J lost 4 bases. In germline, CDR1 is SGDLS, CDR2 YYNGEE. CDR3 sequence: CASSVGGGAYGYTF. CDR3 in DNA: TGTGCCAGCAGCGTAGGAGGGGGCGCCTATGGCTACACCTTC. Using reference TRBV9 and TRBJ1-2 for the parts outside the CDR3, the full variable domain is DSGVTQTPKHLITATGQRVTLRCSPRSGDLSVYWYQQSLDQGLQFLIQYYNGEERAKGNILERFSAQQFPDLHSELNLSSLELGDSALYFCASSVGGGAYGYTFGSGTRLTVV.

The chain's CDR3 is CASSTLGWETQYF. In DNA, the CDR3 is TGTGCCAGCAGTACACTAGGCTGGGAGACCCAGTACTTC. This rearrangement joins TRBV27 to TRBJ2-5; a weak D match, TRBD2 (5 bases). Germline V gene lookup returns CDR1 MNHEY and CDR2 SMNVEV (reference sequence). The ends were cut back, 5 bases at V and 5 bases at J, with 12 bases in the middle. CDR3 size: 13 residues.

CDR3 sequence: CASSQAGGAGEQFF. For the CDR3, the DNA is TGTGCCAGCAGCCAAGCGGGAGGCGCTGGTGAGCAGTTCTTC. The chain has TRBV7-2 and TRBJ2-1; 9 bases are shared with TRBD2. Germline V lookup: CDR1 SGHTA, CDR2 FQGNSA. After removal of 5 bases from V and 9 bases from J, the junction contained 8 bases not matched to a gene. The CDR3 runs 14 residues.

This clone was seen just once. The gene calls are TRBV7-6 and TRBJ2-2; possibly TRBD2 for D (5 bases). Germline V gene data show CDR1 as SGHVS and CDR2 as FNYEAQ. The CDR3 has 15 amino acids. V shed 3 bases and J shed 0 bases, with 8 bases lying between them. CDR3 residues: CASSFSASNTGELFF. CDR3 DNA: TGTGCCAGCAGCTTTAGCGCCTCGAACACCGGGGAGCTGTTTTTT. Complete variable domain (other parts from reference TRBV7-6 and TRBJ2-2): GAGVSQSPRYKVTKRGQDVALRCDPISGHVSLYWYRQALGQGPEFLTYFNYEAQQDKSGLPNDRFSAERPEGSISTLTIQRTEQRDSAMYRCASSFSASNTGELFFGEGSRLTVL.

V and J are TRBV19 and TRBJ1-2; 9 bases align to TRBD1. This CDR3 region has 16 residues. The junction had 8 bases not matched to a gene; V was cut back by 5 bases and J by 1 base. CDR1 LNHDA and CDR2 SQIVND come from the germline V gene (reference sequence). The CDR3 reads CASSPFGTGLNYGYTF. CDR3 nucleotide sequence: TGTGCCAGTAGTCCCTTTGGGACAGGGCTTAACTATGGCTACACCTTC.